A selection of T cell receptor beta chains follows, all from one sample in a study of naive and memory T cell subsets. TCRdb recomputed calls from the UMI-ligation and nested PCR reads with MiXCR, one row per CDR3 protein. This table has under 150,000 distinct CDR3 sequences, about 20% appearing once. Source material: naive CD8+ T cells from blood. All receptors come from a human donor in good health. The CDR3 runs from the conserved cysteine through the conserved F or W. D genes are given only for firm matches. A clone size is listed for some rows: how often the clone was seen (once, few, many), or a class if it is expanded.

d_call | cdr3_length | clone_size | j_call | v_call | cdr3_nt | cdr3_aa
. | 14 | . | TRBJ2-7 | TRBV7-6 | TGTGCCAGCAGCCTCGGACGGGGTACCCACGAGCAGTACTTC | CASSLGRGTHEQYF
TRBD1 | 15 | few | TRBJ2-7 | TRBV5-1 | TGCGCCAGCAGCATAGACAGGGGTAGCTCCTACGAGCAGTACTTC | CASSIDRGSSYEQYF
. | 14 | . | TRBJ2-1 | TRBV27 | TGTGCCAGCAGTCCCGTTGGGGGAAGGGATAAGCAGTTCTTC | CASSPVGGRDKQFF
. | 17 | few | TRBJ1-4 | TRBV3-1 | TGTGCCAGCAGCCAAGTATCGGGCCCCGACCCTAATGAAAAACTGTTTTTT | CASSQVSGPDPNEKLFF
. | 14 | few | TRBJ1-1 | TRBV10-3 | TGTGCCATCAGTGAGTCTACGGGGAACACTGAAGCTTTCTTT | CAISESTGNTEAFF
TRBD2 | 18 | . | TRBJ2-3 | TRBV7-2 | TGTGCCAGCAGCCTGACTAGCTACCCCATTTCCGACACAGATACGCAGTATTTT | CASSLTSYPISDTDTQYF
. | 16 | many | TRBJ2-1 | TRBV3-1 | TGTGCCAGCAGCCAAGGCTTAGGGAGCTCCTACAATGAGCAGTTCTTC | CASSQGLGSSYNEQFF
. | 15 | . | TRBJ2-5 | TRBV5-1 | TGCGCCAGCAGCTTGGCTGACAGCATCCAAGAGACCCAGTACTTC | CASSLADSIQETQYF
TRBD2 | 16 | . | TRBJ2-5 | TRBV2 | TGTGCCAGCAGTGAAGGGGTAGCGGGGGAGTGGGAGACCCAGTACTTC | CASSEGVAGEWETQYF
TRBD1 | 15 | few | TRBJ2-3 | TRBV5-1 | TGCGCCAGCAGCCCCGGGACAGGGGTCACAGATACGCAGTATTTT | CASSPGTGVTDTQYF
. | 15 | few | TRBJ1-4 | TRBV4-3 | TGCGCCAGCAGGCGCGTGGTTGCAACTAATGAAAAACTGTTTTTT | CASRRVVATNEKLFF
TRBD2 | 15 | many | TRBJ2-7 | TRBV6-2/TRBV6-3 | TGTGCCAGCAGTTACGCGGCTAGCGGGAGGAACGAGCAGTACTTC | CASSYAASGRNEQYF
. | 12 | few | TRBJ1-1 | TRBV30 | TGTGCCTGGAGTCTCGGGGTTGGAAAAGCTTTCTTT | CAWSLGVGKAFF
TRBD2 | 14 | few | TRBJ2-7 | TRBV12-3/TRBV12-4 | TGTGCCAGCAGTTTCGGGACTAGCGGCGTCGAGCAGTACTTC | CASSFGTSGVEQYF
TRBD2 | 16 | . | TRBJ2-7 | TRBV18 | TGTGCCAGCTCACTCGGACTAGCGGGAGGGCCTGGCGAGCAGTACTTC | CASSLGLAGGPGEQYF